This T cell receptor (beta chain) originates from a study of blood T cell repertoires in COVID-19. In germline, CDR1 is SNHLY, CDR2 FYNNEI. This CDR3 contains 16 residues. V lost 3 bases and J lost 0, with 11 bases in between. Assay used: immunoSEQ multiplex PCR; TCRdb lists only in-frame clones, some missing. The profile shows about 97,000 clones, 84% of them singletons. The sample taken for sequencing was peripheral blood. The TCR was taken from a man aged 40-50 years with active or convalescent COVID-19. The chain employs TRBV2 and TRBJ1-4; a weak D match, TRBD1 (6 bases). The CDR3 sequence: CASSDGQSTTNEKLFF. In nucleotides, the CDR3 is TGTGCCAGCAGTGATGGACAGTCTACAACTAATGAAAAACTGTTTTTT.